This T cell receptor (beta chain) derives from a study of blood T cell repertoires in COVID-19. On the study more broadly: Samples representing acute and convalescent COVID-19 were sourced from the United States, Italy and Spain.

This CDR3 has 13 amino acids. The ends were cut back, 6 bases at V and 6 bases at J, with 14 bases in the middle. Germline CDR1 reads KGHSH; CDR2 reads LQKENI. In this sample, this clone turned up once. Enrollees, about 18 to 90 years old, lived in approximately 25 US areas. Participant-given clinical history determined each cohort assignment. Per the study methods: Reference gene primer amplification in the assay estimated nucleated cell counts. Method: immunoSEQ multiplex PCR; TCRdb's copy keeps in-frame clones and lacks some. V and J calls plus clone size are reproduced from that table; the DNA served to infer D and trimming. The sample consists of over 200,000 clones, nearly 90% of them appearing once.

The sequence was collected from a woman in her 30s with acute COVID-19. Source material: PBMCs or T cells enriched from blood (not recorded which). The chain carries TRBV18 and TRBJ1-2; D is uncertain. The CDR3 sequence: CASSPEGTDGYTF. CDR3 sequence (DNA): TGTGCCAGCTCCCCAGAGGGAACTGATGGCTACACCTTC.